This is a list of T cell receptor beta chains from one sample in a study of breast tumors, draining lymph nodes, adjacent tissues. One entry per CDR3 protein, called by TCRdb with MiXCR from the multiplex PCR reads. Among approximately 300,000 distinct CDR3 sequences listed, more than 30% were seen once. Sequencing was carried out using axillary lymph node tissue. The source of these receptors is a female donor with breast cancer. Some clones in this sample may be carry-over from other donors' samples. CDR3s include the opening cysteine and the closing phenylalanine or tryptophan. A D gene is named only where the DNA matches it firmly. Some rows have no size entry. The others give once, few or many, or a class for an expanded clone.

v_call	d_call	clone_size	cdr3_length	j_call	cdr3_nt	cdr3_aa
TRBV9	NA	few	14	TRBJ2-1	TGTGCCAGCAGCGCTCAAGTAGGGCCAGGGGAGCAGTTCTTC	CASSAQVGPGEQFF
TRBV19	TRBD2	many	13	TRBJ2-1	TGTGCCAGCGGAGCGGGAGTTGGCAATGAGCAGTTCTTC	CASGAGVGNEQFF
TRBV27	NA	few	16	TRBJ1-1	TGTGCCAGCAGTTCCGCGAAAAGGCGGGGGAACACTGAAGCTTTCTTT	CASSSAKRRGNTEAFF
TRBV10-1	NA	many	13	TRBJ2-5	TGCGCCAGCAGCCTCAGGCTCGGGGAGACCCAGTACTTC	CASSLRLGETQYF
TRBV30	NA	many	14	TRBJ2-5	TGTGCCTGGAGACAGGGAAAGGGACAAGAGACCCAGTACTTC	CAWRQGKGQETQYF
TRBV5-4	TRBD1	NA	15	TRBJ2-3	TGTGCCAGCGGGGAGGGGGACAGGGATACAGATACGCAGTATTTT	CASGEGDRDTDTQYF
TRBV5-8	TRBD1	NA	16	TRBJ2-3	TGTGCCAGCCGGGCGCGACAGGGGGCGCCCGTAGATACGCAGTATTTT	CASRARQGAPVDTQYF
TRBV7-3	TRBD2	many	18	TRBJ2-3	TGTGCCAGCAGCTCGGGACTAGCGGGAGTGTTGGGCACAGATACGCAGTATTTT	CASSSGLAGVLGTDTQYF
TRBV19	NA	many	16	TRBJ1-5	TGTGCCAGTAGTATAGATGATAGGGTATCATGGCAGCCCCAGCATTTT	CASSIDDRVSWQPQHF
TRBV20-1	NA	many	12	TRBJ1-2	TGCAGTGTGAATCGGGGGAACTATGGCTACACCTTC	CSVNRGNYGYTF
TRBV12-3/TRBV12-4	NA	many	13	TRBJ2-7	TGTGCCAGCAGTTTCCAGGGTTCCTACGAGCAGTACTTC	CASSFQGSYEQYF
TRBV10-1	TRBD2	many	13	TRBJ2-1	TGCGCCAGCAGTGAGTCGGGAGCGGGGGAGCAGTTCTTC	CASSESGAGEQFF
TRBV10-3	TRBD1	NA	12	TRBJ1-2	TGTGCCATCACCGGGACAGGCAATGGCTACACCTTC	CAITGTGNGYTF
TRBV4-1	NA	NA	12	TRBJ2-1	TGCGCCAGCAGCTCTAGCGTCGATGAGCAGTTCTTC	CASSSSVDEQFF
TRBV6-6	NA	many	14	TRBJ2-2	TGTGCCAGCAGTTACTCTCCCAGTACCGGGGAGCTGTTTTTT	CASSYSPSTGELFF
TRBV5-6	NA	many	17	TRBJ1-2	TGTGCCAGCAGCTTGGGATATTGGGCATCCCGGCCTCGGGGCTACACCTTC	CASSLGYWASRPRGYTF
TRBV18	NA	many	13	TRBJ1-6	TGTGCCAGCTCAGTAGGTGGGGGTTCACCCCTCCACTTT	CASSVGGGSPLHF
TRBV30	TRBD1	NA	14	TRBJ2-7	TGTGCCTGGACCCCAGGGGGCAAAGTCTACGAGCAGTACTTC	CAWTPGGKVYEQYF
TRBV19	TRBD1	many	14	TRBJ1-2	TGTGCCAGTAATACAGGGACAGGGATCTATGGCTACACCTTC	CASNTGTGIYGYTF
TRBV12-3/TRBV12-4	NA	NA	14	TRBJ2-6	TGTGCCAGCAGAAGCAACTCTGGGGCCAACGTCCTGACTTTC	CASRSNSGANVLTF
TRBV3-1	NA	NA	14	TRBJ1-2	TGTGCCAGCAGCCAAGATATGGAAGGGCCTAGCTACACCTTC	CASSQDMEGPSYTF
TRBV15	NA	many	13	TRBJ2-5	TGTGCCACCAGCAGAGATCAGTACGAGACCCAGTACTTC	CATSRDQYETQYF
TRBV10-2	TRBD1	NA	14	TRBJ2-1	TGCACCACCTGGGACAGGGCCCCCAACAATGAACAGTTCTTC	CTTWDRAPNNEQFF
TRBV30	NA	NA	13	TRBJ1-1	TGTGCCTGGAGTGTTAACCCTGAGTCTGAAGCTTTCTTT	CAWSVNPESEAFF
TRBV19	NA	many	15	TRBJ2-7	TGTGCCAGTAGTATAGGAGCGGGACAGACCTACGAGCAGTACTTC	CASSIGAGQTYEQYF
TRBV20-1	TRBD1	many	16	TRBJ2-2	TGCAGTGCTAGAGATGGGACAGGGGCCCACACCGGGGAGCTGTTTTTT	CSARDGTGAHTGELFF
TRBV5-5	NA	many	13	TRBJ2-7	TGTGCCAGCAGCTTAGAACGGTTATACGAGCAGTACTTC	CASSLERLYEQYF
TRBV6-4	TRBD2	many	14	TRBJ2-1	TGTGCCAGCAGTGAGAGTAGCGGGATCAATGAGCAGTTCTTC	CASSESSGINEQFF
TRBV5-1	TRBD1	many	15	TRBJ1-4	TGCGCCAGCAGCCTAAAACAGGGGGGTAATGAAAAACTGTTTTTT	CASSLKQGGNEKLFF
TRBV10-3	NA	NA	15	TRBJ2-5	TGTGCCATCAGTGAGTTCGGGACCCCTAGGGAGACCCAGTACTTC	CAISEFGTPRETQYF
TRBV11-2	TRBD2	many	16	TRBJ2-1	TGTGCCAGCAGCTTAACCGGGACTAGGGTTCGGAATGAGCAGTTCTTC	CASSLTGTRVRNEQFF
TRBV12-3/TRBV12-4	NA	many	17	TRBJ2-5	TGTGCCAGCAGTTTAGTGTCCCGCCGAACGGGGCAAGAGACCCAGTACTTC	CASSLVSRRTGQETQYF
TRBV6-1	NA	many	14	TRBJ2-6	TGTGCCAGCAGTCACAGTGCTGGGGCCAACGTCCTGACTTTC	CASSHSAGANVLTF